Each of the 31 T cell receptor beta chains below was sequenced from the same sample in a study of blood T cell repertoires in COVID-19. Some clones are missing from TCRdb's copy, which holds only in-frame ones; the method was immunoSEQ multiplex PCR. The data show about 320,000 clones, with roughly 87% seen just once and about 8.9% held by the top ten. The sample taken for sequencing was PBMCs or T cells enriched from blood (not recorded which). The source is a woman in her late teens or twenties who had recovered from COVID-19.

This chain links TRBV5-4 with TRBJ2-1; possible D gene TRBD2, 6 bases. Germline CDR1 reads SGHNT; CDR2 reads YYREEE (reference sequence). Trimming cost V 2 bases and J 4 bases, with 13 bases left between them. The CDR3 runs 15 residues. The CDR3 sequence: CASSFEGGMYNEQFF. The CDR3, as DNA: TGTGCCAGCAGCTTCGAGGGCGGGATGTACAATGAGCAGTTCTTC.

V gene TRBV6-5 combines with J gene TRBJ2-2; the match to TRBD1 covers 7 bases. The length of the CDR3 is 13 residues. Trimming took 2 bases from V and 8 from J; bases not matched to a gene: 2. Germline CDR1 is MNHEY and CDR2 is SVGAGI. CDR3 protein: CASSYKQGGELFF. CDR3 nucleotide sequence: TGTGCCAGCAGTTACAAACAGGGGGGGGAGCTGTTTTTT.

The rearrangement uses TRBV2 and TRBJ1-2; D is unresolved. CDR3 length: 13 residues. Germline-derived CDR1 and CDR2 are SNHLY and FYNNEI. V was cut by 2 bases and J by 4 bases, with 8 bases left in between. The CDR3, as DNA: TGTGCCAGCAGTGAAACAGCGGTCTATGGCTACACCTTC. Encoded protein: CASSETAVYGYTF.

The chain joins TRBV7-9 to TRBJ1-2, with D perhaps matching TRBD1 (5 bases). The germline V and J ends were trimmed by 1 base and 7 bases, with 7 bases remaining between them. The CDR3 loop spans 12 amino acids. Germline CDR1 and CDR2: SEHNR and FQNEAQ (reference sequence). CDR3 nucleotides: TGTGCCAGCAGCTTAGACAGGTCTGGCTACACCTTC. The encoded protein is CASSLDRSGYTF.

V usage is TRBV4-3 and J usage is TRBJ1-5; 7 nucleotides match TRBD1. In germline, CDR1 is LGHNA, CDR2 YSLEER. V lost 2 bases to trimming and J lost 6 bases; unmatched junction nucleotides: 4. CDR3 length equals 14 residues. The CDR3 reads CASSQNRGGQPQHF. CDR3 nucleotides: TGCGCCAGCAGCCAAAACAGGGGAGGTCAGCCCCAGCATTTT.

The sample holds a few counts of this clone. V and J are TRBV7-9 and TRBJ2-3; 9 bases map to TRBD1. CDR1 is SEHNR, CDR2 FQNEAQ, per germline (reference sequence). This CDR3 has 15 amino acids. The V segment lost 3 bases and the J segment 4 bases; nucleotides outside the gene matches: 5. CDR3 nucleotide sequence: TGTGCCAGCAGCTTTGGACAGGGGTTCGCAGATACGCAGTATTTT. Translation: CASSFGQGFADTQYF.

The chain carries TRBV6-5 and TRBJ1-2; possibly TRBD1 for D (6 bases). Germline V gives CDR1 MNHEY, CDR2 SVGAGI. This CDR3 spans 12 amino acids. V shed 2 bases and J shed 9 bases, with 10 bases lying between them. In DNA, the CDR3 is TGTGCCAGCAGTTACCGGGGGGCCAGCTACACCTTC. The encoded protein is CASSYRGASYTF.

The J gene is TRBJ2-1, the V gene TRBV6-2 or TRBV6-3; 8 positions agree with TRBD2. Germline V gene lookup returns CDR1 MNHEY and CDR2 SVGEGT. The CDR3 contains 15 residues. Trimming took 3 bases from V and 5 from J; bases not matched to a gene: 6. Here the CDR3 DNA reads TGTGCCAGCAGTTATTATCCCGGGAGGGACAATGAGCAGTTCTTC. This gives the protein CASSYYPGRDNEQFF.

The gene calls are TRBV9 and TRBJ1-1; TRBD1 matches 8 bases. The CDR3 length is 14 residues. Per the germline V gene, CDR1 is SGDLS and CDR2 is YYNGEE. V lost 3 bases, J lost 5 bases, and 6 bases stayed unmatched. CDR3 in amino acids: CASSAGQGKTEAFF. For the CDR3, the DNA is TGTGCCAGCAGCGCCGGACAGGGAAAGACTGAAGCTTTCTTT.

The rearrangement joins TRBV6-5 to TRBJ1-2, with TRBD1 matching 7 bases. The CDR3 has 14 residues. With V trimmed by 6 bases and J by 5 bases, 9 bases remained unmatched. Germline CDR1 MNHEY, CDR2 SVGAGI. The CDR3 coding sequence is TGTGCCAGCAGAAGGGGGCAAGGGGTGTATGGCTACACCTTC. Amino acids: CASRRGQGVYGYTF.

The chain combines TRBV21-1 with TRBJ1-5; whether TRBD1, the table's D call, matches the DNA was not checked. TRBV21-1 is recorded as a pseudogene. CDR3 size: 19 residues. In DNA form, the CDR3 reads TGTGCCAGCAGCAAACCAACCCCGGGACAGGGGAAGGTCGGTCAGCCCCAGCATTTT. It codes for CASSKPTPGQGKVGQPQHF.

This chain joins TRBV4-3 and TRBJ2-7, with D unclear. The CDR3 runs to 15 residues. Trimming pared 1 base from V and 0 bases from J, leaving 10 bases between. Germline V gene sequence: CDR1 LGHNA, CDR2 YSLEER. CDR3 bases: TGCGCCAGCAGCCAAGGACGAGGCCTCTCCTACGAGCAGTACTTC. This translates into CASSQGRGLSYEQYF.

This clone was recorded a few times. The V and J genes are TRBV5-4 and TRBJ2-7, with a weak D call TRBD1 (5 bases). V lost 4 bases, J lost 2 bases, and 16 bases lay in between. The CDR3 runs 15 residues. Germline CDR1 SGHNT, CDR2 YYREEE (reference sequence). In DNA, the CDR3 is TGTGCCAGCAGCCATCCTAAGGGGCAGACCTACGAGCAGTACTTC. This sequence encodes CASSHPKGQTYEQYF.

V usage is TRBV28 and J usage is TRBJ1-4, with TRBD1 matching 9 bases. V lost 7 bases and J lost 5; bases outside the gene matches: 11. The germline gives CDR1 MDHEN, CDR2 SYDVKM. CDR3 length: 16 residues. CDR3 in DNA: TGTGCCAGCACCACCCTGGGACAGGGATCGAATGAAAAACTGTTTTTT. This codes for CASTTLGQGSNEKLFF.

This chain joins TRBV19 and TRBJ2-1, with TRBD1 matching 7 bases. The CDR3 length is 16 residues. The V and J ends lost 1 base and 6 bases, in that order; junction bases with no gene match: 9. CDR1 LNHDA and CDR2 SQIVND come from the germline V gene (reference sequence). This chain's CDR3 is CASSIGPSGQRNEQFF. The CDR3 DNA reads TGTGCCAGTAGTATAGGCCCATCGGGACAGCGCAATGAGCAGTTCTTC.

The CDR3 is CASTTIEGGPLTQPQHF. Here the CDR3 DNA reads TGTGCCAGCACCACAATTGAGGGGGGGCCGCTCACTCAGCCCCAGCATTTT. The chain couples TRBV28 to TRBJ1-5; tentatively, D is TRBD1 (6 bases). Germline V gene sequence: CDR1 MDHEN, CDR2 SYDVKM. CDR3 length equals 17 residues. Trimming removed 7 bases at V and 6 bases at J, with 25 bases between.

CDR3 region: CASSSWESYNSPLHF. The DNA for the CDR3 is TGTGCCAGCAGCTCCTGGGAGTCCTATAATTCACCCCTCCACTTT. The chain joins TRBV11-2 to TRBJ1-6; D is undetermined. Trimming removed 4 bases at V and 1 base at J, with 8 bases between. The CDR3 is 15 residues long. CDR1 and CDR2 from the germline V gene are SGHAT and FQNNGV.

This clone was detected only once. The chain recombines TRBV20-1 with TRBJ2-2; 7 positions match TRBD1. The CDR3 is 14 residues long. Trimming took 3 bases from V and 5 from J; bases not matched to a gene: 6. Per the germline V gene, CDR1 is DFQATT and CDR2 is SNEGSKA (reference sequence). The CDR3 DNA reads TGCAGTGCTAGTCCTACAGGGGTAACCGGGGAGCTGTTTTTT. The encoded protein is CSASPTGVTGELFF.

This clone was detected only once. The J gene is TRBJ1-2, the V gene TRBV19, with TRBD1 identical over 8 bases. Germline CDR1 reads LNHDA; CDR2 reads SQIVND (reference sequence). CDR3 length: 19 residues. V lost 3 bases, J lost 3 bases, and 18 bases stayed unmatched. This chain's CDR3 is CASSIYPFGQGQGDYGYTF. The CDR3 bases are TGTGCCAGTAGTATCTACCCTTTTGGCCAAGGACAGGGCGACTATGGCTACACCTTC.

There are a few counts of this clone. V is TRBV19 and J is TRBJ1-2, with D possibly being TRBD1 (5 bases). V was pared by 7 bases and J by 7 bases, with 19 bases between. The CDR3 is 14 residues long. CDR1 and CDR2 (germline): LNHDA, SQIVND (reference sequence). DNA for the CDR3: TGTGCCAGTAATGTGGGAGGGGACTTTTTTGGCTACACCTTC. It specifies CASNVGGDFFGYTF.

The V gene is TRBV27, the J gene TRBJ2-3; 7 bases map to TRBD2. This CDR3 is built from 16 residues. V trimming: 6 bases; J trimming: 0 bases; junction bases outside the gene matches: 9. CDR1 is MNHEY, CDR2 SMNVEV, per germline (reference sequence). In DNA form, the CDR3 reads TGTGCCAGCAGAGCACTAGCGACCACTAGCACAGATACGCAGTATTTT. It translates to CASRALATTSTDTQYF.

This clone has only a few counts. The V and J genes are TRBV5-1 and TRBJ2-1; D is possibly TRBD2 (5 bases). Trimming removed 0 bases from V and 9 bases from J, with 10 bases in between. Germline values: CDR1 SGHRS, CDR2 YFSETQ. The CDR3 totals 13 residues. CDR3 amino acids: CASSLGIRGEQFF. The CDR3, as DNA: TGCGCCAGCAGCTTGGGCATCCGGGGTGAGCAGTTCTTC.

The chain uses TRBV28 and TRBJ1-5; a weak D match, TRBD1 (5 bases). V shed 6 bases and J shed 4 bases, with 16 bases lying between them. The CDR3 is made up of 15 amino acids. Per the germline V gene, CDR1 is MDHEN and CDR2 is SYDVKM. CDR3 nucleotide sequence: TGTGCCAGCAGCTTAGTCCTGGGGGGTAATCAGCCCCAGCATTTT. Translated: CASSLVLGGNQPQHF. Full variable domain (outside the CDR3, taken from reference TRBV28 and TRBJ1-5): DVKVTQSSRYLVKRTGEKVFLECVQDMDHENMFWYRQDPGLGLRLIYFSYDVKMKEKGDIPEGYSVSREKKERFSLILESASTNQTSMYLCASSLVLGGNQPQHFGDGTRLSIL.

The rearrangement uses TRBV7-9 and TRBJ1-1, with a weak D call TRBD1 (6 bases). The CDR3 covers 17 residues. CDR1 and CDR2 (germline): SEHNR, FQNEAQ (reference sequence). Trimming took off 2 bases at V and 4 bases at J, with 20 bases between the two ends. The CDR3 DNA follows: TGTGCCAGCAGCTTATCCGTGGGGGGCAGGGAGGGCACTGAAGCTTTCTTT. As protein: CASSLSVGGREGTEAFF.

This clone was detected only once. The chain employs TRBV20-1 and TRBJ2-1; D uncertain. V lost 3 bases and J lost 7, with 10 bases in between. The CDR3 consists of 12 residues. Germline assignment: CDR1 DFQATT and CDR2 SNEGSKA (reference sequence). CDR3 sequence reads: CSASSRNNEQFF. Here the CDR3 DNA reads TGCAGTGCTAGTTCCCGTAATAATGAGCAGTTCTTC.

This clone was seen once. This chain uses TRBV30 with TRBJ1-5; 9 nucleotides match TRBD1. The CDR3 spans 13 residues. CDR1 is GTSNPN, CDR2 SVGIG, per germline (reference sequence). Germline trimming cut 3 bases from V and 4 bases from J; bases unmatched to any gene: 1. The CDR3 spells CAWRGTGNQPQHF. The CDR3 bases are TGTGCCTGGAGAGGGACAGGGAATCAGCCCCAGCATTTT.

This clone was picked up a small number of times. The chain joins TRBV6-5 to TRBJ1-5, with 8 bases identical to TRBD1. There are 15 residues in the CDR3. Losses at the gene ends were 7 bases for V and 2 bases for J; bases not matched to a gene: 7. Germline V gene data show CDR1 as MNHEY and CDR2 as SVGAGI. The CDR3 protein is CASIPMTGGNQPQHF. For the CDR3, the DNA is TGTGCCAGCATACCGATGACAGGGGGCAATCAGCCCCAGCATTTT.

The chain uses TRBV11-2 and TRBJ2-7; 9 bases agree with TRBD2. J gave up 4 bases and V 0 bases, and 4 bases lay outside the gene matches. CDR1 is SGHAT and CDR2 is FQNNGV in the germline V gene. There are 15 residues in the CDR3. This CDR3 reads CASSLESGGPYEQYF. The CDR3 DNA is TGTGCCAGCAGCTTAGAAAGCGGGGGGCCTTACGAGCAGTACTTC.

This clone has only one observation. The V gene is TRBV7-3, the J gene TRBJ1-2, with D maybe TRBD1 (6 bases). V lost 5 bases and J lost 8, with 15 bases in between. The CDR3 is made up of 13 amino acids. The V gene's germline CDR1 is SGHTA and CDR2 FQGTGA. CDR3 nucleotides: TGTGCCAGCAGCCCTACTACACAGGGAGGCTACACCTTC. Translating gives CASSPTTQGGYTF.

This clone appeared a few times. The V gene is TRBV4-1, the J gene TRBJ1-5; 9 bases are a match to TRBD1. V shed 3 bases, J shed 6 bases, and the junction held 6 bases outside the gene matches. Germline assignment: CDR1 MGHRA and CDR2 YSYEKL. The CDR3 covers 15 residues. DNA of the CDR3: TGCGCCAGCAGCCAGGGACAGGGTTTGGTTCAGCCCCAGCATTTT. It is translated as CASSQGQGLVQPQHF.

The chain has TRBV6-5 and TRBJ2-1, with 7 nucleotides matching TRBD2. CDR1 and CDR2 from the germline V gene are MNHEY and SVGAGI. With V trimmed by 6 bases and J by 0 bases, 5 bases remained unmatched. The CDR3 runs to 15 residues. CDR3 sequence (DNA): TGTGCCAGCAGGAAGGGGACTATCTCCTACAATGAGCAGTTCTTC. Its translation is CASRKGTISYNEQFF.